This is a list of T cell receptor beta chains from one sample in a study of blood T cell repertoires in COVID-19. Measured with immunoSEQ multiplex PCR; TCRdb has only the in-frame clones, and not every one. This sample yields roughly 70,000 clones, of which 90% are seen a single time; approximately 1.5% belongs to the top ten. The sequencing input was peripheral blood. The source of these receptors is a man aged 50 to 59 with acute or convalescent COVID-19. Each CDR3 is given with its conserved first and last residue. Fields, in order: J gene, D gene, clone size, V gene, CDR3 protein, CDR3 DNA. D genes are given only for firm matches. The size field is filled for only some rows; it gives once, few, many or a size class.

TRBJ2-3 | . | . | TRBV2 | CASSGGGSTDTQYF | TGTGCCAGCAGTGGTGGAGGTAGCACAGATACGCAGTATTTT
TRBJ1-5 | TRBD1 | . | TRBV20-1 | CSASPGGGQPQHF | TGCAGTGCTAGTCCAGGGGGCGGTCAGCCCCAGCATTTT
TRBJ2-6 | TRBD2 | . | TRBV7-9 | CASSLRGTSGRTGANVLTF | TGTGCCAGCAGTCTCAGGGGGACTAGCGGGAGAACTGGGGCCAACGTCCTGACTTTC
TRBJ2-3 | . | . | TRBV7-9 | CASSLTLIRGSSTDTQYF | TGTGCCAGCAGCTTAACTCTTATTAGAGGATCTAGCACAGATACGCAGTATTTT
TRBJ1-3 | . | . | TRBV24-1 | CAITGVSGNTIYF | TGTGCCATCACAGGCGTCTCTGGAAACACCATATATTTT
TRBJ2-1 | . | once | TRBV2 | CASSPPGNEQFF | TGTGCCAGCAGTCCGCCCGGGAATGAGCAGTTCTTC
TRBJ2-5 | . | . | TRBV6-5 | CASSYNSRGLQYF | TGTGCCAGCAGTTACAATAGTCGGGGTCTCCAGTACTTC
TRBJ1-6 | . | . | TRBV19 | CASSHLGSSYNSPLHF | TGTGCCAGTAGTCACTTGGGGAGCTCCTATAATTCACCCCTCCACTTT
TRBJ2-6 | . | . | TRBV7-3 | CASSLRAGSGANVLTF | TGTGCCAGCAGCTTAAGGGCGGGCTCTGGGGCCAACGTCCTGACTTTC
TRBJ2-2 | . | . | TRBV16 | CASSQRRSGELFF | TGTGCCAGCAGCCAGAGGAGGTCCGGGGAGCTGTTTTTT
TRBJ2-5 | . | . | TRBV19 | CASSPGLAEWETQYF | TGTGCCAGTAGTCCCGGGTTAGCGGAGTGGGAGACCCAGTACTTC
TRBJ2-7 | . | . | TRBV28 | CASSLRGGSYEQYF | TGTGCCAGCAGTTTAAGGGGAGGCTCCTACGAGCAGTACTTC
TRBJ2-7 | TRBD2 | few | TRBV10-2 | CASSFLAGDSYEQYF | TGCGCCAGCAGTTTCCTAGCGGGGGATTCCTACGAGCAGTACTTC
TRBJ2-1 | TRBD2 | . | TRBV10-3 | CAITQGTSGGHNEQFF | TGTGCCATCACCCAAGGGACTAGCGGGGGTCACAATGAGCAGTTCTTC
TRBJ2-3 | TRBD1 | . | TRBV30 | CAWSETGVSDTQYF | TGTGCCTGGAGTGAGACAGGGGTTTCAGATACGCAGTATTTT
TRBJ1-1 | . | once | TRBV7-9 | CASSTRGAPVNTEAFF | TGTGCCAGCAGCACCAGGGGCGCACCAGTTAACACTGAAGCTTTCTTT
TRBJ2-3 | . | . | TRBV7-9 | CASSLGKLANTDTQYF | TGTGCCAGCAGCTTAGGAAAGTTGGCCAACACAGATACGCAGTATTTT
TRBJ1-2 | . | . | TRBV7-9 | CASSLDREFGYTF | TGTGCCAGCAGCTTAGATAGGGAGTTCGGCTACACCTTC
TRBJ2-5 | TRBD2 | . | TRBV6-5 | CASSYSGLAGQETQYF | TGTGCCAGCAGTTACTCGGGACTAGCAGGTCAAGAGACCCAGTACTTC
TRBJ2-5 | TRBD2 | . | TRBV2 | CASSHTSGREETQYF | TGTGCCAGCAGCCATACTAGCGGGAGGGAGGAGACCCAGTACTTC
TRBJ1-5 | TRBD1 | . | TRBV9 | CASSADRGDQPQHF | TGTGCCAGCAGCGCAGACAGGGGTGATCAGCCCCAGCATTTT
TRBJ2-7 | TRBD1 | . | TRBV7-8 | CASSPAGTGSYEQYF | TGTGCCAGCAGCCCCGCCGGGACAGGGTCGTACGAGCAGTACTTC
TRBJ2-1 | . | . | TRBV28 | CASMNGEQFF | TGTGCCAGCATGAACGGTGAGCAGTTCTTC
TRBJ1-5 | . | once | TRBV2 | CASSREGRVRYSNQPQHF | TGTGCCAGCAGTAGGGAGGGCCGGGTTCGGTATAGCAATCAGCCCCAGCATTTT
TRBJ2-5 | TRBD1 | . | TRBV9 | CASSVGDRVSETQYF | TGTGCCAGCAGCGTAGGGGACAGGGTCAGTGAGACCCAGTACTTC
TRBJ2-7 | TRBD1 | . | TRBV2 | CASKRDRATSRENEQYF | TGTGCCAGCAAACGGGACAGGGCGACTAGTAGAGAGAACGAGCAGTACTTC
TRBJ2-1 | TRBD1 | few | TRBV5-4 | CASSSPRQGSSYNEQFF | TGTGCCAGCAGCTCCCCGAGACAGGGCAGCTCCTACAATGAGCAGTTCTTC
TRBJ2-7 | TRBD2 | once | TRBV6-6 | CASSPWIAGDREVEQYF | TGTGCCAGCAGTCCCTGGATAGCGGGAGATAGGGAGGTCGAGCAGTACTTC
TRBJ1-1 | . | . | TRBV30 | CAWRPETKNTEAFF | TGTGCCTGGAGGCCCGAGACTAAGAACACTGAAGCTTTCTTT
TRBJ1-2 | . | once | TRBV20-1 | CSAPRQYGYTF | TGCAGTGCGCCCCGACAGTATGGCTACACCTTC
TRBJ1-1 | . | once | TRBV19 | CASRGGPMNEAFF | TGTGCCAGTAGGGGGGGACCGATGAATGAAGCTTTCTTT
TRBJ1-3 | . | few | TRBV18 | CASSPDSRNTIYF | TGTGCCAGCTCACCAGATAGCCGAAACACCATATATTTT
TRBJ2-7 | . | . | TRBV27 | CASSLKKVPSLPYEQYF | TGTGCCAGCAGTTTAAAGAAGGTGCCTAGCCTACCCTACGAGCAGTACTTC
TRBJ2-5 | TRBD2 | . | TRBV5-1 | CASSLALAGEETQYF | TGCGCCAGCAGCTTGGCGCTAGCGGGAGAAGAGACCCAGTACTTC
TRBJ1-5 | TRBD1 | . | TRBV30 | CAWSTGTGGQPQHF | TGTGCCTGGAGTACCGGGACAGGGGGTCAGCCCCAGCATTTT
TRBJ2-4 | . | . | TRBV27 | CASAAWGGALGNIQYF | TGTGCCAGCGCCGCGTGGGGCGGGGCCTTAGGGAACATTCAGTACTTC
TRBJ1-1 | . | . | TRBV6-4 | CASSDYPYGRDWHWNTEAFF | TGTGCCAGCAGTGACTACCCTTATGGGAGGGATTGGCATTGGAACACTGAAGCTTTCTTT
TRBJ2-3 | TRBD2 | . | TRBV7-9 | CASRLAGGPGGTDTQYF | TGTGCCAGCAGACTAGCGGGGGGGCCGGGTGGCACAGATACGCAGTATTTT
TRBJ2-4 | TRBD2 | . | TRBV5-4 | CASSSGTSGRAAKNIQYF | TGTGCCAGCAGCTCAGGGACTAGCGGGAGGGCCGCCAAAAACATTCAGTACTTC